The clone carrying this T cell receptor beta chain was found a few times. Antigen unknown. Germline V CDR1 and CDR2: KGHSH, LQKENI. V shed 0 bases and J 7 bases; nucleotides not matched to a gene: 4. The CDR3 is 15 amino acids. It was RNA transcripts that yielded the amplified TCR beta CDR3 regions. A set of HTBI primers served as the primers for a first-round RT-PCR of the TCR CDR3. TCRdb reprocessed the multiplex PCR reads with MiXCR, giving one entry per CDR3 protein. Of 640,000 or so distinct CDR3 sequences listed, about 14% are singletons. Diagnostic assessment was based on clinical symptoms, serum thyroxine and TRAb, thyroid ultrasound and orbital computed tomography. The data originate from a study of T cells in Graves' hyperthyroidism and ophthalmopathy. The wider study: Before treatment of any kind, peripheral blood was taken at initial diagnosis.

Broader study findings: Among thyroid clonotypes expanded above 0.001, most also appeared in blood. From stable hyperthyroidism, ophthalmopathy was set apart by a 13 V-J model.

The chain uses TRBV18 and TRBJ2-2; 8 nucleotides match TRBD1. Material: blood. The TCR sequence derives from a woman aged 40 to 55 with Graves' ophthalmopathy. CDR3 sequence: CASSPPDRVDGELFF. For the CDR3, the DNA is TGTGCCAGCTCACCACCGGACAGGGTCGACGGGGAGCTGTTTTTT.